Reported below is one T cell receptor (beta chain). It has no known antigen specificity. One base away there is no much larger clone; base qualities are not given. Donors were healthy HIV-negative adults with no recently reported acute infections or vaccinations. Every donor was a Caucasian adult residing in Nashville, Tennessee, USA. CD4+ T cells were enriched by magnetic negative selection, after which naive cells were positively selected on CD45RA and the negative fraction was taken as the memory subset. Blood was obtained by leukapheresis, after which PBMCs were separated by Ficoll-Histopaque density gradient centrifugation and cryopreserved in liquid nitrogen vapor phase. Analytical flow cytometry was used to check the purity and quantity of each magnetically sorted T cell population. Genomic DNA was isolated from every sorted fraction and measured by UV absorbance on a Nanodrop 2000c. The germline V gene yields KGHSH for CDR1 and LQKENI for CDR2. The CDR3 goes from the cysteine to the phenylalanine over 14 residues. Left in the record is the CDR3 DNA by itself, 42 bases read in frame from the first base. Trimming removed 1 base from V and 8 bases from J; the gene matches leave 4 bases unexplained.

TCR CDR3 regions were amplified from genomic DNA by multiplex PCR using the deep immunoSEQ assay. Extracted genomic DNA from each cell subset was distributed evenly across all wells of several immunoSEQ 96-well plates, and each plate was treated as a replicate. For sorted subsets, roughly 0.2 ug genomic DNA, equal to tens of thousands of T cell genomes, was loaded into each replicate PCR. The purified libraries were quantified using a Qubit 3.0 fluorometer, sized with a Bioanalyzer 2100, and then quantified again using the KAPA Library Quantification kit. A separate single-read 150-cycle Illumina NextSeq 550 flow cell was used to sequence each immunoSEQ 96-well plate. The original methods were these. The immunoSEQ output contained only junctional sequences without quality scores, so filtering could not match that applied to full-length reads. To assign V/J genes and CDR3, sequences were annotated against IMGT germline references using PyIR, a Python wrapper for IgBLAST v1.9. Reads were filtered out if the reads had weak V/J assignments (E-value above 1e-6), no CDR3, stop codons, out-of-frame junctions, or ambiguous translated residues. A V3J clonotype was defined by an identical inferred V gene, J gene, and CDR3 amino acid sequence. To compute the percentage overlap between repertoires, the number of shared unique clonotypes was divided by the size of the smaller repertoire. RTK rarefaction, the Chao1 estimator, and Recon v2.1 estimates of unobserved clonotypes were used to assess repertoire richness. For all TCRbeta clonotypes obtained by the gDNA method from a handful of donors, generation probabilities were computed with OLGA. The immuneACCESS repertoire file appears here via TCRdb, limited to in-frame rearrangements. These files lack a portion of the clones; in checked studies, under half of the deficit traces to unresolved V genes, and the cause of the others is not known. V and J calls plus clone size are reproduced from that table; the DNA served to infer D and trimming. The sample yields fewer than 1.8 million clones; approximately 98.5% were counted once. Jointly, the top ten make up about 0.35% of the sample.

The sample originates from a study of shared clonotypes between healthy human individuals (dated by TCRdb to the early 2020s). Study-wide context: The cohort included a few men and a couple of women between 18 and 49 years of age. Per donor, three plates each were used for CD4 naive and CD4 memory, two for CD8 naive, and one for CD8 memory. Blood TCR repertoires of about five healthy adults were deeply sequenced to estimate repertoire size and the extent of clonotype sharing between individuals. Libraries were prepared and TCR repertoires were sequenced by different laboratories using diverse techniques, in order to increase sequencing depth and limit assay-specific biases. Per donor, leukapheresis produced somewhere between about 0.94 and 9 billion PBMCs. The paper's findings and limits, for the study overall: When several donors were compared, the shared fraction of clonotypes was about 5.5% for naive CD4, more than 3% for naive CD8, 2% to 2.5% for memory CD4, and approximately 0.4% for memory CD8. Compared with non-shared clonotypes, the clonotypes found in all four sorted-subset donors had higher generation probabilities. Estimated clonotype richness was generally larger for naive than for memory subsets. Even with the large sequencing depth, rarefaction of the sorted-subset datasets indicated that sequencing was incomplete. Because the study included only a small number of donors, the genetic and exposure-history diversity represented was limited. Sampling was restricted to blood, and TCR repertoires in tissues likely differ from the TCR repertoires found in blood. Pairwise subsampling indicated that sequencing depth was expected to affect the degree of clonotype sharing among donors.

The chain uses TRBV18 and TRBJ2-1, and 8 junction bases match TRBD1. Sequenced sample: naive CD4+ T cells sorted from blood. In light of the paper, this sample's cell subset or site label describes: CD45RA+ positively selected. This TCR was recovered from a man under 40 in good health. The CDR3 is CASSPRTGSYEQFF. The DNA reads TGTGCCAGCTCACCACGGACAGGGTCGTATGAGCAGTTCTTC.